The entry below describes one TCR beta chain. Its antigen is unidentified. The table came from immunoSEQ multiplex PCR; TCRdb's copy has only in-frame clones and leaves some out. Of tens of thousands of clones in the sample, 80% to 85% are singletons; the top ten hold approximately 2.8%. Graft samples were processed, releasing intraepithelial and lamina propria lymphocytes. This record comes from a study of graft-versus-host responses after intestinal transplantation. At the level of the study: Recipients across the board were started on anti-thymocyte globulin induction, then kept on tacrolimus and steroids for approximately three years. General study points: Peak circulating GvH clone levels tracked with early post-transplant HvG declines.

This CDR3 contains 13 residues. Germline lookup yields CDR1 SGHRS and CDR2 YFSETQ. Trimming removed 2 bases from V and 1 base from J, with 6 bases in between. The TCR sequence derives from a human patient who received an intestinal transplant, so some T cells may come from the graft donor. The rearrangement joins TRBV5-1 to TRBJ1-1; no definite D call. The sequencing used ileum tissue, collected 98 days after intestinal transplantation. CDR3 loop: CASSFDKNTEAFF. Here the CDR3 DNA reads TGCGCCAGCAGCTTTGACAAGAACACTGAAGCTTTCTTT. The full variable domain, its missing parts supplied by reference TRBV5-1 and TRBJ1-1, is KAGVTQTPRYLIKTRGQQVTLSCSPISGHRSVSWYQQTPGQGLQFLFEYFSETQRNKGNFPGRFSGRQFSNSRSEMNVSTLELGDSALYLCASSFDKNTEAFFGQGTRLTVV.